Following are 23 T cell receptor beta chains from one sample sequenced in a study of molecular identifiers for immune sequencing clone quantification. TCRdb reanalysed the PCR reads using MiXCR and keeps one entry per CDR3 protein. Of approximately 670,000 distinct CDR3 sequences listed, 15% to 20% are singletons. Sequenced material: naive CD8+ T cells from blood, with Jurkat cell RNA spiked in. Described subset: FACS-sorted CD8+CD4-CCR7+CD45RA+ naive T cells. These receptors all come from a human donor in good health. Some libraries in this study had Jurkat cell RNA spiked in.

This chain links TRBV7-9 with TRBJ2-7, with D possibly being TRBD1 (5 bases). This CDR3 is 13 amino acids long. CDR1 SEHNR and CDR2 FQNEAQ come from the germline V gene (reference sequence). Trimming removed 5 bases from V and 3 bases from J, with 11 bases in between. CDR3 DNA sequence: TGTGCCAGCAGCCCACCAGGGATCTACGAGCAGTACTTC. It translates to CASSPPGIYEQYF.

This clonotype was counted ten times or more. The CDR3: CASSFGSENYGYTF. The CDR3 DNA follows: TGTGCCAGCAGTTTCGGATCAGAGAACTATGGCTACACCTTC. The V and J genes are TRBV28 and TRBJ1-2, with unresolved D. Germline V gene sequence: CDR1 MDHEN, CDR2 SYDVKM. The CDR3 has 14 residues. Trimming removed 3 bases from V and 2 bases from J, with 10 bases in between.

This clonotype has more than one count but fewer than ten. The chain uses TRBV29-1 and TRBJ2-5; the match to TRBD2 covers 7 bases. Per the germline V gene, CDR1 is SQVTM and CDR2 is ANQGSEA. This CDR3 has 14 amino acids. Germline trimming cut 6 bases from V and 11 bases from J; bases unmatched to any gene: 18. This CDR3 is CSVAPGTTDNEQYF. Written as DNA, the CDR3 is TGCAGCGTGGCCCCTGGGACTACCGACAATGAGCAGTACTTC.

This clonotype occurred many times. This rearrangement joins TRBV7-8 to TRBJ2-2, with TRBD2 as a possible D gene (5 bases). CDR1 is SGHVS, CDR2 FQNEAQ, per germline. CDR3 length equals 13 residues. The germline V and J ends were trimmed by 1 base and 5 bases, with 5 bases remaining between them. The chain's CDR3 is CASSLGRTGELFF. CDR3 coding DNA: TGTGCCAGCAGCTTAGGGAGGACCGGGGAGCTGTTTTTT.

In this sample, this clonotype turned up many times. V gene TRBV12-3 or TRBV12-4 combines with J gene TRBJ1-3; D is perhaps TRBD1 (5 bases). Trimming shortened V by 4 bases and J by 9 bases, and 13 bases separated the two germline ends. This CDR3 is 13 amino acids long. The CDR3 bases are TGTGCCAGCAGTTCTCCGGGGGACGGCACCATATATTTT. It specifies CASSSPGDGTIYF.

This clonotype was recorded many times. The chain combines TRBV2 with TRBJ2-3; maybe TRBD1 (6 bases). Trimming removed 1 base from V and 4 bases from J, with 12 bases in between. Germline V lookup: CDR1 SNHLY, CDR2 FYNNEI. The CDR3 length is 15 residues. The CDR3 sequence: CASSEVIAGADTQYF. For the CDR3, the DNA is TGTGCCAGCAGTGAAGTCATAGCAGGGGCAGATACGCAGTATTTT.

About this clonotype itself: Since a much larger clone is just one base distant, this may be a read error. This sequence joins TRBV5-1 and TRBJ2-7; no reliable D call. CDR3 size: 13 residues. Germline values: CDR1 SGHRS, CDR2 YFSETQ. In nucleotides, the CDR3 is TGCGCCAGCAGCACTTCGGTAACCTACGAGCAGCACTTC. Protein: CASSTSVTYEQHF.

This clonotype was found many times. V is TRBV6-5 and J is TRBJ2-2; TRBD1 agrees at 8 bases. The CDR3 is 16 residues long. Germline assignment: CDR1 MNHEY and CDR2 SVGAGI. V was clipped by 5 bases and J by 1 base; unmatched bases: 6. Written as DNA, the CDR3 is TGTGCCAGCAGTCAATCCGGGACAGGGAACACCGGGGAGCTGTTTTTT. Translating it yields CASSQSGTGNTGELFF.

Concerning this clonotype: Because the CDR3 is missing its conserved closing phenylalanine or tryptophan, this is likely a read error. The rearrangement uses TRBV6-5 and TRBJ2-3, with TRBD2 matching over 7 bases. The trim removed 2 bases at V and 2 bases at J, leaving 13 bases unmatched. The CDR3 loop spans 18 amino acids. Germline values: CDR1 MNHEY, CDR2 SVGAGI. CDR3 nucleotide sequence: TGTGCCAGCAGTTACAGTTACAGTGGCGGGGGAAACACAGATACGCAGTATTGT. Encoded protein: CASSYSYSGGGNTDTQYC.

This clonotype was counted many times. The rearrangement joins TRBV9 to TRBJ1-6, with D possibly being TRBD1 (5 bases). The CDR3 runs 15 residues. V was clipped by 3 bases and J by 6 bases, with 13 bases between them. Germline V lookup: CDR1 SGDLS, CDR2 YYNGEE. The CDR3 DNA is TGTGCCAGCAGCGAAGAAGACAGACCTAATTCACCCCTCCACTTT. Amino acids: CASSEEDRPNSPLHF.

As to this clonotype: A read error may explain this, as a much larger clone is one base away. V usage is TRBV14 and J usage is TRBJ1-1; D call uncertain. Trimming removed 7 bases at V and 0 bases at J, with 12 bases between. Germline values: CDR1 SGHDN, CDR2 FVKESK. The CDR3 is 14 residues long. CDR3 in amino acids: CASTWPKMNTEAFF. The CDR3 DNA is TGTGCCAGCACCTGGCCCAAGATGAACACTGAAGCTTTCTTT.

This clonotype has a count of ten or more. The chain recombines TRBV30 with TRBJ1-1, with 8 bases lining up with TRBD1. The V gene's germline CDR1 is GTSNPN and CDR2 SVGIG (reference sequence). CDR3 size: 15 residues. With V trimmed by 5 bases and J by 4 bases, 12 bases remained unmatched. CDR3 sequence (DNA): TGTGCCTGGGTTGAACCGGGACAGGCATCCACTGAAGCTTTCTTT. It codes for CAWVEPGQASTEAFF.

This clonotype occurred many times. The gene calls are TRBV4-1 and TRBJ2-7, with TRBD2 identical over 7 bases. With 0 bases clipped from V and 6 bases from J, the junction kept 8 bases outside the gene matches. Germline loops: CDR1 MGHRA, CDR2 YSYEKL. The CDR3 is made up of 15 amino acids. The CDR3 reads CASSQDGRDLGEQYF. In DNA, the CDR3 is TGCGCCAGCAGCCAAGATGGGAGGGATCTGGGCGAGCAGTACTTC.

In this sample, this clonotype turned up many times. The chain couples TRBV7-9 to TRBJ1-5; D is possibly TRBD1 (5 bases). Germline lookup yields CDR1 SEHNR and CDR2 FQNEAQ (reference sequence). The CDR3 has 19 amino acids. The ends were cut back, 5 bases at V and 0 bases at J, with 23 bases in the middle. As DNA, the CDR3 is TGTGCCAGCAGCCCGGCCGGGGGACTGTTGCTTCTTAGCAATCAGCCCCAGCATTTT. Translation gives CASSPAGGLLLLSNQPQHF. The whole variable domain, filled in from reference TRBV7-9 and TRBJ1-5, reads DTGVSQNPRHKITKRGQNVTFRCDPISEHNRLYWYRQTLGQGPEFLTYFQNEAQLEKSRLLSDRFSAERPKGSFSTLEIQRTEQGDSAMYLCASSPAGGLLLLSNQPQHFGDGTRLSIL.

This clonotype was counted many times. V gene TRBV13 combines with J gene TRBJ2-5; TRBD2 matches at 7 bases. V trimming: 7 bases; J trimming: 0 bases; junction bases outside the gene matches: 5. The CDR3 extends over 14 amino acids. CDR1 PRHDT and CDR2 FYEKMQ come from the germline V gene (reference sequence). The CDR3 is CASTSGGYQETQYF. The CDR3 bases are TGTGCCAGCACTAGCGGAGGGTACCAAGAGACCCAGTACTTC. The full variable domain, its missing parts supplied by reference TRBV13 and TRBJ2-5, is AAGVIQSPRHLIKEKRETATLKCYPIPRHDTVYWYQQGPGQDPQFLISFYEKMQSDKGSIPDRFSAQQFSDYHSELNMSSLELGDSALYFCASTSGGYQETQYFGPGTRLLVL.

About this clonotype: This may be a read error: a much more frequent sequence differs by one nucleotide. CDR3 in DNA: TGCGCCAGCAGCCAAGATGGGGGGAGTTTCTACAATGGGCAGTTCTTC. Translated: CASSQDGGSFYNGQFF. The chain uses TRBV4-3 and TRBJ2-1, with D possibly being TRBD2 (6 bases). This CDR3 is 16 amino acids long. Germline V gives CDR1 LGHNA, CDR2 YSLEER.

In its sample, this clonotype was seen many times. The chain carries TRBV11-2 and TRBJ2-3, with D unclear. Germline values: CDR1 SGHAT, CDR2 FQNNGV. The CDR3 is made up of 14 amino acids. The V end lost 1 base, the J end lost 4 bases, and 9 bases lay between the germline ends. The CDR3 DNA reads as TGTGCCAGCAGCTTAGCGTCAGTTGCAGATACGCAGTATTTT. Amino acids: CASSLASVADTQYF.

The J gene is TRBJ2-5, the V gene TRBV9, with a weak D call TRBD2 (6 bases). Trimming cost V 0 bases and J 5 bases, with 23 bases left between them. In germline, CDR1 is SGDLS, CDR2 YYNGEE. The CDR3 totals 18 residues. The CDR3 reads CASSVDSTKRDRGETQYF. The CDR3 coding sequence is TGTGCCAGCAGCGTAGACAGTACCAAGAGGGACCGGGGGGAGACCCAGTACTTC.

The chain employs TRBV30 and TRBJ1-5; tentatively, D is TRBD1 (6 bases). Trimming shortened V by 4 bases and J by 1 base, and 17 bases separated the two germline ends. The CDR3 runs 16 residues. Germline V gene data show CDR1 as GTSNPN and CDR2 as SVGIG (reference sequence). CDR3 protein: CAWNPSPGVSNQPQHF. The DNA for the CDR3 is TGTGCCTGGAACCCTTCCCCAGGGGTGAGCAATCAGCCCCAGCATTTT.

V is TRBV28 and J is TRBJ2-3, with TRBD2 as a possible D gene (5 bases). Germline-derived CDR1 and CDR2 are MDHEN and SYDVKM. The CDR3 loop spans 18 amino acids. Trimming took off 4 bases at V and 3 bases at J, with 23 bases between the two ends. CDR3 DNA: TGTGCCAGCAGTTCTTTACTATCGAATGGTCGGAGGACAGATACGCAGTATTTT. It codes for CASSSLLSNGRRTDTQYF.

This clonotype was recorded at least ten times. The J gene is TRBJ2-5, the V gene TRBV12-5, with no clear D. Trimming removed 7 bases at V and 5 bases at J, with 14 bases between. Germline V gene data show CDR1 as LGHNT and CDR2 as FRNRAP. This CDR3 region has 13 residues. The CDR3 nucleotides read TGTGCTAGTGCCCAATCCCCCGGTGAGACCCAGTACTTC. Protein: CASAQSPGETQYF.

The chain employs TRBV7-9 and TRBJ1-3, with D tentatively TRBD1 (6 bases). This CDR3 contains 16 residues. V dropped 5 bases and J dropped 0 bases, with 14 bases sitting between them. CDR1 is SEHNR, CDR2 FQNEAQ, per germline (reference sequence). The CDR3 bases are TGTGCCAGCAGCGGCTTGGGGGCGATCTCTGGAAACACCATATATTTT. Its protein is CASSGLGAISGNTIYF.

The genes are TRBV5-5 and TRBJ2-3, with D perhaps given as TRBD1 or TRBD2 (6 bases each). Trimming cost V 0 bases and J 4 bases, with 18 bases left between them. The CDR3 sequence is 17 residues long. Germline V gives CDR1 SGHKS, CDR2 YYEKEE (reference sequence). The chain's CDR3 is CASSLGWGPGEADTQYF. CDR3 bases: TGTGCCAGCAGCTTGGGGTGGGGGCCAGGGGAGGCAGATACGCAGTATTTT. The full variable domain, completed using reference TRBV5-5 and TRBJ2-3, is DAGVTQSPTHLIKTRGQQVTLRCSPISGHKSVSWYQQVLGQGPQFIFQYYEKEERGRGNFPDRFSARQFPNYSSELNVNALLLGDSALYLCASSLGWGPGEADTQYFGPGTRLTVL.